A single sample is the source of the 9 T cell receptor beta chains below, sequenced in a study of T-cell memory formation after mild COVID-19. MiXCR, run by TCRdb on the 5' RACE reads, gives a single entry per CDR3 protein. The table includes 250,000 to 300,000 distinct CDR3 sequences, about a sixth detected once. The sequenced sample consisted of PBMCs or a T cell subset sorted from them (not recorded which). Receptors were obtained from a young man who had mild COVID-19 (a few samples of this study predate the infection). Cell type and time point are not known.

This chain uses TRBV4-2 with TRBJ2-5; D is possibly TRBD1 (6 bases). With 4 bases removed from V and 1 base from J, the gap between germline ends came to 16 bases. Germline V CDR1 and CDR2: LGHNA, YNFKEQ. The CDR3 length is 16 residues. In DNA, the CDR3 is TGTGCCAGCAGCCTTGGGGAACAGGGAAGCCAAGAGACCCAGTACTTC. This translates into CASSLGEQGSQETQYF.

In its sample, this clonotype was seen a few times. This chain uses TRBV19 with TRBJ1-5; D remains unclear. Between the trimmed V and J ends, which lost 5 bases and 8 bases, there was a span of 16 bases. The CDR3 totals 14 residues. Germline loops: CDR1 LNHDA, CDR2 SQIVND (reference sequence). CDR3 in amino acids: CASSLTDIGEPQHF. In DNA form, the CDR3 reads TGTGCCAGTAGTCTAACAGACATCGGGGAGCCCCAGCATTTT.

In its sample, this clonotype was seen a few times. This chain uses TRBV20-1 with TRBJ2-5; D not resolved. The CDR3 has 11 residues. V lost 8 bases, J lost 3 bases, and 10 bases lay in between. Per germline, CDR1 DFQATT and CDR2 SNEGSKA (reference sequence). CDR3 bases: TGCAGTTTCCGGGCAAAAGAGACCCAGTACTTC. It yields the protein CSFRAKETQYF.

At least ten counts were recorded for this clonotype. The rearrangement joins TRBV30 to TRBJ2-6, with unresolved D. The CDR3 has 17 amino acids. Trimming cost V 1 base and J 0 bases, with 13 bases left between them. Germline V CDR1 and CDR2: GTSNPN, SVGIG (reference sequence). CDR3 protein: CAWSESLITSGANVLTF. The CDR3 DNA reads TGTGCCTGGAGTGAGTCCTTAATTACCTCTGGGGCCAACGTCCTGACTTTC.

The table lists this clonotype with a few counts. This chain uses TRBV20-1 with TRBJ2-2, with D unresolved. With 3 bases removed from V and 2 bases from J, the gap between germline ends came to 13 bases. The CDR3 extends over 15 amino acids. Per the germline V gene, CDR1 is DFQATT and CDR2 is SNEGSKA (reference sequence). CDR3 region: CSASVAELNTGELFF. The CDR3 bases are TGCAGTGCTAGTGTGGCCGAACTTAACACCGGGGAGCTGTTTTTT.

The chain carries TRBV7-8 and TRBJ1-1; no reliable D call. The germline gives CDR1 SGHVS, CDR2 FQNEAQ. Trimming removed 6 bases at V and 0 bases at J, with 8 bases between. The length of the CDR3 is 13 residues. CDR3 residues: CASRTNMNTEAFF. CDR3 nucleotides: TGTGCCAGCAGGACCAACATGAACACTGAAGCTTTCTTT.

The CDR3 DNA is TGTGCCAGCAGCCTTGACAGTGAGCAGTTCTTC. Translating it yields CASSLDSEQFF. This chain joins TRBV7-6 and TRBJ2-1; weak D call: TRBD1 (5 bases). Germline-derived CDR1 and CDR2 are SGHVS and FNYEAQ. V lost 5 bases and J 9 bases, leaving 8 bases between the germline ends. The CDR3 spans 11 residues.

This clonotype has just a few counts. V gene TRBV7-2 combines with J gene TRBJ2-1; tentatively, D is TRBD1 (7 bases). The CDR3 spans 13 residues. V was trimmed by 5 bases and J by 8 bases, leaving 13 bases between them. The germline CDR1 and CDR2 sequences are SGHTA and FQGNSA. CDR3 in amino acids: CASSLGGGDEQFF. CDR3 DNA sequence: TGTGCCAGCAGCCTAGGAGGGGGCGATGAGCAGTTCTTC.

Concerning this clonotype itself: The germline gene is not matched at one end of the junction; a read error may be the cause. The J gene is TRBJ2-5, the V gene TRBV5-6; 7 nucleotides match TRBD2. The CDR3 runs 13 residues. Germline V gene lookup returns CDR1 SGHDT and CDR2 YYEEEE. CDR3: CASSLEAGSPLDF. The CDR3 DNA is TGTGCCAGCAGCTTGGAAGCGGGGAGCCCCTTGGACTTC.